This T cell receptor beta chain was observed in a study of Graves' ophthalmopathy and Graves' hyperthyroidism. Overall study results and limits: Ophthalmopathy was separated from stable hyperthyroidism by a 13-signature model with 85% to 90% sensitivity and over 75% specificity.

Diagnosis relied on clinical symptoms, serum thyroxine, TRAb, thyroid ultrasound and orbital computed tomography. The CDR3 has 13 residues. V lost 2 bases to trimming and J lost 2 bases, with 6 bases between them. In regard to this clonotype: What it binds is unknown.

Amplification targeted the TCR beta CDR3 regions, with RNA transcripts as the source material. First-round RT-PCR used HTBI primers; second-round multiplex PCR followed. Each CDR3 protein is one row after TCRdb ran MiXCR on the multiplex PCR reads. Here the sample spans under 200,000 distinct CDR3 sequences, approximately 40% being singletons. Sequencing was done on a sample of peripheral blood. The clonotype comes from a woman aged 40 to 55 with Graves' ophthalmopathy. The chain recombines TRBV12-3 or TRBV12-4 with TRBJ1-2; D is unresolved. The CDR3 spells CASSLSENYGYTF. Written as DNA, the CDR3 is TGTGCCAGCAGTTTATCAGAGAACTATGGCTACACCTTC.